These 8 T cell receptor beta chains were sequenced from one sample in a study of monozygotic twins with inflammatory bowel disease. Reanalyzing the 5' RACE reads, TCRdb keeps one entry per CDR3 protein, without DNA. Recorded for this sample: 110,000 to 150,000 distinct CDR3 sequences. Input material: blood. The receptor source for this set is a human donor with ulcerative colitis or Crohn's disease, or a healthy co-twin of an affected twin (not recorded which).

The V call is TRBV19, the J call TRBJ2-7; as DNA is missing, the TRBD1 call by TCRdb cannot be tested. The CDR3 sequence is 17 residues long. Germline assignment: CDR1 LNHDA and CDR2 SQIVND (reference sequence). CDR3 region: CASSTLHGQGEPYEQYF.

This rearrangement joins TRBV5-1 to TRBJ2-5; TCRdb names TRBD2, which stays unverified in the absence of DNA. The CDR3 runs 15 residues. CDR1 SGHRS and CDR2 YFSETQ come from the germline V gene. The CDR3: CASSLPSGVQETQYF.

The rearrangement links TRBV20-1 to TRBJ1-5; the D call of TRBD1 rests on TCRdb alone, since no DNA is present to check it. This CDR3 has 16 amino acids. Germline V gene data show CDR1 as DFQATT and CDR2 as SNEGSKA (reference sequence). This chain's CDR3 is CSARSGQGARNQPQHF.

The rearrangement joins TRBV20-1 to TRBJ2-1; absent DNA, TCRdb's TRBD2 call cannot be checked. CDR3 size: 12 residues. Germline-derived CDR1 and CDR2 are DFQATT and SNEGSKA (reference sequence). The CDR3 here is CSATGTTGEQFF.

This chain joins TRBV28 and TRBJ2-1; TCRdb reports TRBD2, a call that lacks DNA to check it against. Germline CDR1 reads MDHEN; CDR2 reads SYDVKM. CDR3 length: 15 amino acids. CDR3: CASIGGLASYNEQFF.

The chain is built from TRBV14 and TRBJ2-7. This CDR3 contains 16 residues. Germline CDR1 reads SGHDN; CDR2 reads FVKESK. The CDR3 sequence: CASSQDRIGGSYEQYF.

The gene calls are TRBV29-1 and TRBJ2-7; as DNA is missing, the TRBD1 call by TCRdb cannot be tested. Germline CDR1 reads SQVTM; CDR2 reads ANQGSEA. The CDR3 has 12 amino acids. This CDR3 reads CSVADRTYEQYF.

The rearrangement uses TRBV5-4 and TRBJ2-7; TCRdb proposes TRBD2, but this gene call is untestable without DNA. Looked up from germline, CDR1 is SGHNT and CDR2 is YYREEE (reference sequence). CDR3 length: 15 amino acids. CDR3 region: CASSLEGTSAYEQYF.